This passage covers 10 T cell receptor beta chains from one sample sequenced in a study of blood T cell repertoires in COVID-19. Repertoires were generated with immunoSEQ multiplex PCR, while TCRdb's copy carries only in-frame clones and drops some. Of more than 350,000 clones listed, about 83% are singletons. Material: PBMCs or T cells enriched from blood (not recorded which). The receptors here all came from a woman in her forties or fifties who had recovered from COVID-19.

V is TRBV10-3 and J is TRBJ1-1; TRBD1 aligns across 12 bases. This CDR3 spans 15 amino acids. With 4 bases clipped from V and 3 bases from J, the junction kept 3 bases outside the gene matches. The germline V gene has CDR1 ENHRY and CDR2 SYGVKD. The CDR3, as DNA: TGTGCCATCAGTGGGGACAGGGGGCCCCACACTGAAGCTTTCTTT. Protein product: CAISGDRGPHTEAFF.

This clone was seen only once. The same CDR3 is also encoded by other DNA sequences in this sample. This chain uses TRBV5-1 with TRBJ1-4, with a possible D match to TRBD1 (5 bases). Between the trimmed V and J ends, which lost 3 bases and 5 bases, there was a span of 11 bases. Germline assignment: CDR1 SGHRS and CDR2 YFSETQ. This CDR3 is 14 amino acids long. The CDR3 region has the DNA TGCGCCAGCAGCTCTCGGGGGACGAATGAAAAACTGTTTTTT. It specifies CASSSRGTNEKLFF.

This clone was picked up a small number of times. The CDR3 DNA reads TGTGCCAGTACTCCCTCGGGGGTTGTATATTCACCCCTCCACTTT. Its translation: CASTPSGVVYSPLHF. This sequence joins TRBV6-5 and TRBJ1-6; D perhaps matches TRBD1 (5 bases). This CDR3 comprises 15 residues. CDR1 is MNHEY, CDR2 SVGAGI, per germline. V was cut by 9 bases and J by 8 bases, with 20 bases left in between.

This rearrangement joins TRBV12-3 or TRBV12-4 to TRBJ1-2; a weak D match, TRBD1 (6 bases). The length of the CDR3 is 13 residues. Deletions cut 5 bases from V and 7 bases from J, with 14 bases between. As DNA, the CDR3 is TGTGCCAGCAGTCTGGCGGGGGCAGGTGGCTACACCTTC. This gives the protein CASSLAGAGGYTF.

This clone appeared once. The V and J genes are TRBV28 and TRBJ1-2; 9 bases agree with TRBD1. Germline CDR1 reads MDHEN; CDR2 reads SYDVKM. The CDR3 extends over 15 amino acids. The ends lost 8 bases at V and 6 bases at J; junction bases unmatched: 13. Here the CDR3 DNA reads TGTGCCAGCTGCTCAACCCCCGGGACAGGGAATGGCTACACCTTC. This encodes CASCSTPGTGNGYTF.

The chain couples TRBV9 to TRBJ2-1, with D tentatively TRBD2 (7 bases). CDR1 and CDR2 from the germline V gene are SGDLS and YYNGEE. The V end was cut by 0 bases, the J end by 4 bases, with 14 bases between. CDR3 length: 16 amino acids. CDR3 bases: TGTGCCAGCAGCGTAGCATCCGGGGGGCCGTACAATGAGCAGTTCTTC. It specifies CASSVASGGPYNEQFF.

This chain links TRBV3-1 (or the pseudogene TRBV3-2) with TRBJ2-4; weak D call: TRBD2 (5 bases). CDR1 is LGHDT, CDR2 YNNKEL, per germline (reference sequence). V lost 4 bases and J lost 6, with 7 bases in between. The CDR3 consists of 12 residues. The CDR3 is CASSRESNIQYF. The CDR3 DNA sequence: TGTGCCAGCAGCCGGGAGTCAAACATTCAGTACTTC.

The V call is TRBV27, the J call TRBJ2-5; possible D gene TRBD1, 5 bases. The V end was cut by 3 bases, the J end by 3 bases, with 17 bases between. CDR3 length: 16 residues. Germline V CDR1 and CDR2: MNHEY, SMNVEV (reference sequence). The CDR3 loop is CASSLGGAAWEETQYF. The DNA for the CDR3 is TGTGCCAGCAGTTTGGGTGGGGCGGCCTGGGAAGAGACCCAGTACTTC.

This clone was observed a few times. The rearrangement joins TRBV7-8 to TRBJ1-2, with TRBD1 identical over 12 bases. The CDR3 covers 17 residues. CDR1 and CDR2 (germline): SGHVS, FQNEAQ. V dropped 4 bases and J dropped 4; count of bases not matched to a gene: 10. The DNA for the CDR3 is TGTGCCAGCAGCTCGCCGGGACAGGGGGCCCACACCTATGGCTACACCTTC. Residues: CASSSPGQGAHTYGYTF.

The chain employs TRBV9 and TRBJ2-3, with 9 bases matching TRBD2. This CDR3 is built from 17 residues. The ends lost 4 bases at V and 1 base at J; junction bases unmatched: 10. CDR1 and CDR2 from the germline V gene are SGDLS and YYNGEE. The CDR3 region has the DNA TGTGCCAGCAGCAAAAGCCCGACTAGCGGACGCACAGATACGCAGTATTTT. Amino acids: CASSKSPTSGRTDTQYF.